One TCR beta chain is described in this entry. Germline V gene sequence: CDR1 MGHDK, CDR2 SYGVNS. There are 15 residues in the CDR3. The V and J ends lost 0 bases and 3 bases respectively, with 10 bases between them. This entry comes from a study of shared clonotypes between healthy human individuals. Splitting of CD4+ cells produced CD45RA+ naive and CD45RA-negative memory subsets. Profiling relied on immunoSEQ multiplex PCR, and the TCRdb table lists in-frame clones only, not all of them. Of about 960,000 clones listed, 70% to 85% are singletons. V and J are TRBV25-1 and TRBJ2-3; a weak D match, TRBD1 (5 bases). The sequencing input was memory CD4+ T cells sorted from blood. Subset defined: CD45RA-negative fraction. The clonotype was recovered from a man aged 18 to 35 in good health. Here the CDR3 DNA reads TGTGCCAGCAGTGAATATCCCACAGGAACAGATACGCAGTATTTT. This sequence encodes CASSEYPTGTDTQYF. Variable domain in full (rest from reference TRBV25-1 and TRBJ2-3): EADIYQTPRYLVIGTGKKITLECSQTMGHDKMYWYQQDPGMELHLIHYSYGVNSTEKGDLSSESTVSRIRTEHFPLTLESARPSHTSQYLCASSEYPTGTDTQYFGPGTRLTVL.